Following are 8 T cell receptor beta chains from one sample sequenced in a study of circulating and synovial CD4+ cells in juvenile arthritis. Clones were sequenced by immunoSEQ multiplex PCR, and TCRdb holds only the in-frame ones, with some missing. The table includes approximately 35,000 clones, 90% to 95% detected once. Sequenced: CD4+ T cells from blood. The receptors derive from a human donor with juvenile idiopathic arthritis.

The genes are TRBV7-7 and TRBJ1-4, with 7 nucleotides matching TRBD1. The ends lost 1 base at V and 4 bases at J; junction bases unmatched: 6. Germline V lookup: CDR1 SSHAT, CDR2 FNYEAQ (reference sequence). The CDR3 totals 16 residues. The CDR3 sequence is CASSLGQGDLNEKLFF. CDR3 DNA: TGTGCCAGCAGCTTAGGGCAGGGGGACCTTAATGAAAAACTGTTTTTT. Together with reference TRBV7-7 and TRBJ1-4, the CDR3 gives the full variable domain: GAGVSQSPRYKVTKRGQDVTLRCDPISSHATLYWYQQALGQGPEFLTYFNYEAQPDKSGLPSDRFSAERPEGSISTLTIQRTEQRDSAMYRCASSLGQGDLNEKLFFGSGTQLSVL.

This chain joins TRBV5-1 and TRBJ1-2; D remains unclear. Trimming left V 4 bases short and J 0 bases short, with 22 bases between. The CDR3 consists of 18 residues. CDR1 and CDR2 (germline): SGHRS, YFSETQ. CDR3 region: CASSIAWEGSIANYGYTF. CDR3 bases: TGCGCCAGCAGCATAGCATGGGAGGGATCTATAGCTAACTATGGCTACACCTTC.

This rearrangement joins TRBV28 to TRBJ1-1; a weak D match, TRBD1 (6 bases). The CDR3 loop spans 14 amino acids. Trimming shortened V by 9 bases and J by 0 bases, and 14 bases separated the two germline ends. Germline CDR1 is MDHEN and CDR2 is SYDVKM. The CDR3 bases are TGTGCCAGTCGACAGGACTCTATGAACACTGAAGCTTTCTTT. Its translation is CASRQDSMNTEAFF.

V and J are TRBV6-1 and TRBJ2-3; D perhaps matches TRBD2 (7 bases). The germline CDR1 and CDR2 sequences are MNHNS and SASEGT. V was trimmed by 7 bases and J by 2 bases, leaving 10 bases between them. The CDR3 spans 13 residues. CDR3 sequence reads: CASKAGATDTQYF. CDR3 coding DNA: TGTGCCAGCAAGGCGGGGGCCACAGATACGCAGTATTTT.

This clone was detected only a few times. The rearrangement links TRBV19 to TRBJ2-7; tentatively, D is TRBD1 (6 bases). V lost 5 bases and J lost 4, with 12 bases in between. This CDR3 has 13 amino acids. Germline assignment: CDR1 LNHDA and CDR2 SQIVND (reference sequence). CDR3 sequence (DNA): TGTGCCAGTAGTGGCAGGGGTTGGTACGAGCAGTACTTC. This translates into CASSGRGWYEQYF.

The chain joins TRBV7-2 to TRBJ1-5; no definite D call. The CDR3 totals 17 residues. V gave up 4 bases and J gave up 0 bases, with 16 bases separating them. The germline V gene encodes CDR1 SGHTA and CDR2 FQGNSA. The CDR3 is CASSSGVPTVSNQPQHF. CDR3 DNA sequence: TGTGCCAGCAGCTCCGGGGTGCCCACGGTTAGCAATCAGCCCCAGCATTTT. Supplemented by reference TRBV7-2 and TRBJ1-5, the full variable domain reads GAGVSQSPSNKVTEKGKDVELRCDPISGHTALYWYRQSLGQGLEFLIYFQGNSAPDKSGLPSDRFSAERTGGSVSTLTIQRTQQEDSAVYLCASSSGVPTVSNQPQHFGDGTRLSIL.

The table lists this clone with a count of one. The CDR3 is CATRTGAINEQYF. CDR3 DNA sequence: TGTGCCACCAGGACTGGGGCAATAAACGAGCAGTACTTC. The J gene is TRBJ2-7, the V gene TRBV10-3, with D perhaps given as TRBD1 or TRBD2 (5 bases each). Trimming removed 10 bases from V and 5 bases from J, with 18 bases in between. The CDR3 consists of 13 residues. The germline V gene has CDR1 ENHRY and CDR2 SYGVKD.

The rearrangement uses TRBV5-1 and TRBJ1-1; D unclear. The ends were cut back, 1 base at V and 5 bases at J, with 12 bases in the middle. CDR1 and CDR2 (germline): SGHRS, YFSETQ. The CDR3 is made up of 14 amino acids. The CDR3, as DNA: TGCGCCAGCAGCTTGAATAGCCGATATACTGAAGCTTTCTTT. The encoded protein is CASSLNSRYTEAFF.